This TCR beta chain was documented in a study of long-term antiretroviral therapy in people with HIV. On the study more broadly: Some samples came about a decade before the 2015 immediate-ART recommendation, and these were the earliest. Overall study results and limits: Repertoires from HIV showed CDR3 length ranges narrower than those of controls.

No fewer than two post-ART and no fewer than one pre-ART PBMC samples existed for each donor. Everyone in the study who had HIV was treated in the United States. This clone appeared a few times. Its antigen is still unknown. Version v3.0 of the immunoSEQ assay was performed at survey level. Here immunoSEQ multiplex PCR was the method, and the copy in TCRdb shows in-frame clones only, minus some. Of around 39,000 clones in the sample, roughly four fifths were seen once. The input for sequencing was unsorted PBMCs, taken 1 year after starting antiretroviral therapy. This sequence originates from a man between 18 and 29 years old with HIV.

The CDR3 nucleotides are TGCGCCAGCAGCGGGGGCTACGAGCAGTACTTC. Protein: CASSGGYEQYF. The chain combines TRBV4-1 with TRBJ2-7, with D perhaps matching TRBD1 or TRBD2 (5 bases each). CDR1 and CDR2 from the germline V gene are MGHRA and YSYEKL. V was trimmed by 5 bases and J by 3 bases, leaving 5 bases between them. This CDR3 has 11 residues.